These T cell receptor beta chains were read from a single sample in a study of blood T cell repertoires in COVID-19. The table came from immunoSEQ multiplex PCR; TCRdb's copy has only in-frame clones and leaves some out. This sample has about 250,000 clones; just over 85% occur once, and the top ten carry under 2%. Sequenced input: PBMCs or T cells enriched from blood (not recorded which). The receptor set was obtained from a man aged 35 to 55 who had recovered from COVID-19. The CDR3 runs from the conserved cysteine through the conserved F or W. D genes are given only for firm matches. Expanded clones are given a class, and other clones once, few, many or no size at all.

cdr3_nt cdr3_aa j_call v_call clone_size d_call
TGTGCCAGCAGTCGACACCGGGCCCTCCAGGGGAACACAGATACGCAGTATTTT CASSRHRALQGNTDTQYF TRBJ2-3 TRBV28 NA NA
TGTGCCAGCAGTTTAGCCTGGGTAGCGGCCTACGAGCAGTACTTC CASSLAWVAAYEQYF TRBJ2-7 TRBV27 NA NA
TGTGCCTGGAGTGTGGTGCGGGAGGGGGGCGAGCAGTACTTC CAWSVVREGGEQYF TRBJ2-7 TRBV30 NA TRBD2
TGTGCCAGCAGCTTACTAGCGCCCGACACAGATACGCAGTATTTT CASSLLAPDTDTQYF TRBJ2-3 TRBV7-6 NA NA
TGCGCCAGCAGCTCCGGGACAGGGAGTCAACACGAGCAGTACTTC CASSSGTGSQHEQYF TRBJ2-7 TRBV4-1 NA TRBD1
TGTGCCAGTAGTAATACAGGTCAGGGACAGCCCCAGCATTTT CASSNTGQGQPQHF TRBJ1-5 TRBV19 NA NA
TGTGTCGCACGTGGCCACGGGGGTTACAATGAGCAGTTCTTC CVARGHGGYNEQFF TRBJ2-1 TRBV28 NA NA
TGTGCCACCAAGACGACAGGAGCCAGCACAGATACGCAGTATTTT CATKTTGASTDTQYF TRBJ2-3 TRBV10-3 NA NA
TGTGCCAGCAGCTCCCGGGGGGCCGGATCACCCCTCCACTTT CASSSRGAGSPLHF TRBJ1-6 TRBV11-3 NA NA
TGTGCCAGTAGTAATATCGGGGCTAGCGACGCCACAGATACGCAGTATTTT CASSNIGASDATDTQYF TRBJ2-3 TRBV19 NA NA
TGCGCCAGCACCTTAGCGGGGGGTTACAATGAGCAGTTCTTC CASTLAGGYNEQFF TRBJ2-1 TRBV5-1 NA TRBD2
TGTGCCATCAGTGAGAGTCCCGGGACTAGCGGGGGGCTTCTTTACGAGCAGTACTTC CAISESPGTSGGLLYEQYF TRBJ2-7 TRBV10-3 NA TRBD2
TGCGCCAGCAGTGACAGGGTCCAGGAAGGCTACACCTTC CASSDRVQEGYTF TRBJ1-2 TRBV10-2 few NA
TGTGCCAGCAGTGGGTTTTTCGGGACAGGGGGCATTAGGGTCTATGGCTACACCTTC CASSGFFGTGGIRVYGYTF TRBJ1-2 TRBV2 NA TRBD1
TGTGCCAGCAGCCAACTAGCGGGACTCGGGTACGAGCAGTACTTC CASSQLAGLGYEQYF TRBJ2-7 TRBV3-1/TRBV3-2 few TRBD2
TGTGCCAGCAGCTTAGCCCCAGGAGGACAAGAGACCCAGTACTTC CASSLAPGGQETQYF TRBJ2-5 TRBV7-7 NA NA
TGTGCCAGCAGTGACCGGGGGGGGAAGCTGTTTTTT CASSDRGGKLFF TRBJ2-2 TRBV25-1 NA TRBD2
TGTGCCAGCAGACCCGGGACAGGTATGGTCTACGAGCAGTACTTC CASRPGTGMVYEQYF TRBJ2-7 TRBV27 NA TRBD1
TGTGCCAACAGCTTAAGGCCGGGTTACAAGTCCCTCCACTTT CANSLRPGYKSLHF TRBJ1-6 TRBV7-3 NA NA
TGTGCCAGCTCACCACCCGGGACAGGGGGCAAGGATCAGCCCCAGCATTTT CASSPPGTGGKDQPQHF TRBJ1-5 TRBV18 NA TRBD1
TGTGCCAGCAGCTTGTTGGGGGGGCCCTACAATGAGCAGTTCTTC CASSLLGGPYNEQFF TRBJ2-1 TRBV5-5 NA NA
TGTGCCAGCCGCTCTAAACAGGGTACTAACTATGGCTACACCTTC CASRSKQGTNYGYTF TRBJ1-2 TRBV27 once NA
TGTGCCAGCAGTCCGTGGACAGGGGGCGAAGAAAAACTGTTTTTT CASSPWTGGEEKLFF TRBJ1-4 TRBV6-5 NA TRBD1
TGTGCCATCAGTGTATCAGGGGCCCTGAACACTGAAGCTTTCTTT CAISVSGALNTEAFF TRBJ1-1 TRBV10-3 once NA
TGTGCCAGCAGCTTAAGGGGGCACAGCTCCTACGAGCAGTACTTC CASSLRGHSSYEQYF TRBJ2-7 TRBV7-8 NA TRBD1
TGTGCCAGTAGTATACCGGGACAGGGACTTCCTAACTATGGCTACACCTTC CASSIPGQGLPNYGYTF TRBJ1-2 TRBV19 NA TRBD1
TGTGCCAGCAGCCTACACACCGGGTCGGGGGATGAAGCTTTCTTT CASSLHTGSGDEAFF TRBJ1-1 TRBV7-9 NA NA
TGTGCCAGCAGTTCTAGCCGAACACTTGGACTTCCTAATCAGCCCCAGCATTTT CASSSSRTLGLPNQPQHF TRBJ1-5 TRBV6-2/TRBV6-3 NA NA
TGTGCCAGCAGCTCCCGCGTCTCTGGAAACACCATATATTTT CASSSRVSGNTIYF TRBJ1-3 TRBV5-4 NA NA
TGTGCCAGTAGGGTGAACAGGGGCCGCAATCAGCCCCAGCATTTT CASRVNRGRNQPQHF TRBJ1-5 TRBV19 NA TRBD1
TGTGCCAGTTGTTTTCAGGGGACAGCTAACACCGGGGAGCTGTTTTTT CASCFQGTANTGELFF TRBJ2-2 TRBV19 NA TRBD1
TGTGCCAGCAGCTCAGGAGAGGGTGTGAATGGCTACACCTTC CASSSGEGVNGYTF TRBJ1-2 TRBV25-1 NA NA
TGTGCCAGCAGCCAAGATATCCAGGAGGTGAGCAATCAGCCCCAGCATTTT CASSQDIQEVSNQPQHF TRBJ1-5 TRBV4-2 NA NA
TGCAGCGTCGGAGGGACAGGGGGGGAGACCCAGTACTTC CSVGGTGGETQYF TRBJ2-5 TRBV29-1 NA TRBD1
TGTGCCAGCAGCTTAGACCCGAAGGGGGTAGCGTTCTTC CASSLDPKGVAFF TRBJ2-1 TRBV7-2 NA NA
TGTGCCAGCAGTGAAGACTTAGGGGGCCGGTATAATTCACCCCTCCACTTT CASSEDLGGRYNSPLHF TRBJ1-6 TRBV6-1 NA TRBD1
TGTGCCTGGAGTGACGGAGTTAGGGGTGAAGCTTTCTTT CAWSDGVRGEAFF TRBJ1-1 TRBV30 NA NA
TGTGCCAGCAGCTTGTACAGGGGAGTTGGCACTGAAGCTTTCTTT CASSLYRGVGTEAFF TRBJ1-1 TRBV5-8 once TRBD1
TGTGCCAGCAGCAAAGCTCAGGGGAGCTCCTACGAGCAGTACTTC CASSKAQGSSYEQYF TRBJ2-7 TRBV21-1 NA NA
TGTGCCAGCAGCCAAATTTCAGGGGCCCCGAATGAAAAACTGTTTTTT CASSQISGAPNEKLFF TRBJ1-4 TRBV3-1/TRBV3-2 NA NA
TGTGCCAGCAGCCAGGTAGCGGGAGGGTCCTACGAGCAGTACTTC CASSQVAGGSYEQYF TRBJ2-7 TRBV3-1/TRBV3-2 NA TRBD2
TGTGCCAGTACCGGTGGACAGGGCTCAGATACGCAGTATTTT CASTGGQGSDTQYF TRBJ2-3 TRBV19 NA TRBD1
TGTGCCATCAGTGGCGCGGGGGGCTATGGCTACACCTTC CAISGAGGYGYTF TRBJ1-2 TRBV10-3 NA NA